Detailed here is one T cell receptor (beta chain). This clonotype has a handful of counts. No antigen is known for it. Base qualities are not recorded, but no much larger clone differs from it by a single base. These data belong to a study of T cell repertoires in cytomegalovirus infection (dated by TCRdb to about 2019). For context, the study as a whole: Donor HLA type was relevant to the analysis, because carriage of CMV infection together with the matching HLA type was indicated by public TCR beta signatures. General conclusions and limits of the study: The ex vivo response was dominated by HLA-C-restricted CMV-specific TCR beta clonotypes, which also provided the single most frequent clonotype in two of eight donors. Carriers of CMV infection plus the relevant HLA type were discriminated by the cumulative frequency of public TCR beta family members in the study cohort and in an independent approximately 360-donor cohort.

The CDR3 numbers 12 residues from cysteine through phenylalanine. Only the CDR3 DNA stays, 36 bases, in frame from base 1. Germline trimming: 10 bases from V, 4 bases from J; junction bases outside gene matches: 6. The germline V gene sets CDR1 to MNHNS and CDR2 to SASEGT. The instrument given in TCRdb is Illumina HiSeq 1500. Using fastp at Q25 and MiXCR, TCRdb reprocessed the public reads and kept productive beta chains. Entries are consolidated by CDR3 protein sequence, retaining the most common genes and DNA. The sample table records roughly 150,000 distinct CDR3 sequences; around 22% of these occur just once. The ten most abundant clones make up approximately 10% of the sample.

The receptor comes from a human donor in good health (CMV status not recorded). Some clones in this sample may be carry-over from other donors' samples. The sequence joins TRBV6-1 to TRBJ1-2; TRBD1 lines up with 7 middle nucleotides. The sample consisted of PBMCs. The CDR3 sequence is CAINRDSYGYTF. The nucleotide sequence reads as follows: TGTGCCATTAACCGGGACAGCTATGGCTACACCTTC.